A single sample gave rise to the 7 T cell receptor beta chains below, sequenced in a study of early T cells in non-severe SARS-CoV-2 infection. One entry per CDR3 protein, called by TCRdb with MiXCR from the 5' RACE reads. The sample lists 90,000 to 120,000 distinct CDR3 sequences, approximately 10% occurring once. Material: whole blood. The receptors originated from an adult who was a healthcare worker with PCR-confirmed SARS-CoV-2 infection or an uninfected control (not recorded which).

The V call is TRBV28, the J call TRBJ2-2, with TRBD1 matching over 8 bases. Germline CDR1 and CDR2: MDHEN and SYDVKM. Unmatched junction bases numbered 6, after V lost 6 bases and J lost 3 bases. The CDR3 is 15 amino acids. For the CDR3, the DNA is TGTGCCAGCAGGTTGACAGGGGCGGACACCGGGGAGCTGTTTTTT. Its protein is CASRLTGADTGELFF.

V usage is TRBV5-1 and J usage is TRBJ2-1; D gene ambiguous. The CDR3 has 14 residues. CDR1 is SGHRS, CDR2 YFSETQ, per germline. With 1 base removed from V and 3 bases from J, the gap between germline ends came to 8 bases. The CDR3 sequence is CASSLYPDYNEQFF. CDR3 sequence (DNA): TGCGCCAGCAGCTTGTACCCAGACTACAATGAGCAGTTCTTC.

The V call is TRBV6-2 or TRBV6-3, the J call TRBJ2-7, with 11 bases that match TRBD2. Losses at the gene ends were 5 bases for V and 2 bases for J; bases not matched to a gene: 5. The CDR3 is 15 residues long. Germline V lookup: CDR1 MNHEY, CDR2 SVGEGT. Here the CDR3 DNA reads TGTGCCAGCAGTAGCCGGACTAGCGGGCCCTACGAGCAGTACTTC. Its protein is CASSSRTSGPYEQYF.

This clonotype was seen at least ten times. The chain links TRBV28 to TRBJ2-7; D is undetermined. Trimming pared 3 bases from V and 5 bases from J, leaving 5 bases between. Germline assignment: CDR1 MDHEN and CDR2 SYDVKM. The CDR3 consists of 11 residues. Here the CDR3 reads CASSFAHEQYF. CDR3 DNA sequence: TGTGCCAGCAGTTTCGCCCACGAGCAGTACTTC.

CDR3 residues: CASSSASSGVPLYEQYF. The CDR3 DNA follows: TGTGCCAGCAGCTCCGCCTCCTCCGGGGTTCCCTTATACGAGCAGTACTTC. This chain joins TRBV7-9 and TRBJ2-7, with D possibly matching TRBD2 (5 bases). CDR1 is SEHNR, CDR2 FQNEAQ, per germline (reference sequence). The CDR3 covers 17 residues. With 4 bases removed from V and 4 bases from J, the gap between germline ends came to 23 bases.

This clonotype was picked up a small number of times. The rearrangement links TRBV5-1 to TRBJ2-7, with 7 bases matching TRBD2. CDR1 is SGHRS and CDR2 is YFSETQ in the germline V gene. The trim removed 0 bases at V and 4 bases at J, leaving 10 bases unmatched. This CDR3 is 16 amino acids long. In DNA form, the CDR3 reads TGCGCCAGCAGCTTGGAAGGTAGTAGCGGGCCATACGAGCAGTACTTC. Translating it yields CASSLEGSSGPYEQYF.

This clonotype has ten or more counts. The chain joins TRBV7-9 to TRBJ2-1; a possible D gene is TRBD2 (6 bases). V was trimmed by 7 bases and J by 2 bases, leaving 15 bases between them. There are 15 residues in the CDR3. Per the germline V gene, CDR1 is SEHNR and CDR2 is FQNEAQ (reference sequence). CDR3 protein: CASTLSGGTYNEQFF. CDR3 DNA sequence: TGTGCCAGCACCCTTTCAGGAGGGACCTACAATGAGCAGTTCTTC.